The clone carrying this T cell receptor (beta chain) came up once. The repertoire was sequenced with immunoSEQ multiplex PCR; TCRdb's copy has only in-frame clones and lacks some. The data hold fewer than 60,000 clones, with approximately 90% observed a single time. This CDR3 comprises 15 residues. Germline CDR1 LGHNA, CDR2 YNFKEQ. With V trimmed by 4 bases and J by 1 base, 5 bases remained unmatched. The data were taken from a study of T cell changes during pregnancy in multiple sclerosis. The chain links TRBV4-2 to TRBJ1-1; TRBD1 aligns across 8 bases. The sample was peripheral blood, taken after pregnancy. This receptor was obtained from a female donor in good health, enrolled as a control in a pregnancy study. The CDR3 loop is CASSPLDRENTEAFF. DNA of the CDR3: TGTGCCAGCAGCCCTTTGGACAGGGAGAACACTGAAGCTTTCTTT.